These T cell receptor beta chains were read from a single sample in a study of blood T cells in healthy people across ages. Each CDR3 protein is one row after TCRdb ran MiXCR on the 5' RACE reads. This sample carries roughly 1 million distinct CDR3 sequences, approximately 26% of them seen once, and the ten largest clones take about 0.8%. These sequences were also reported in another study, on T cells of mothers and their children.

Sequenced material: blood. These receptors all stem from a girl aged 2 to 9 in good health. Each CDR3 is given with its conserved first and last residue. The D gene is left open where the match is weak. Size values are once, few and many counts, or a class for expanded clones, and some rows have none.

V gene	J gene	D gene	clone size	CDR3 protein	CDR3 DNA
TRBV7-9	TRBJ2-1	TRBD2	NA	CASSKTLGLASNEQFF	TGTGCCAGCAGCAAGACATTGGGACTAGCAAGCAATGAGCAGTTCTTC
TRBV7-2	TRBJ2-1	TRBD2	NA	CASSLVGTSNEQFF	TGTGCCAGCAGCTTAGTTGGGACTAGCAATGAGCAGTTCTTC
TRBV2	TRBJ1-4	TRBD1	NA	CASSEAGTGDEKLFF	TGTGCCAGCAGTGAAGCCGGGACAGGGGATGAAAAACTGTTTTTT
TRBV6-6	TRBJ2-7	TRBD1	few	CASSLGRQGGPYF	TGTGCCAGCAGTTTGGGTCGACAGGGGGGGCCGTACTTC
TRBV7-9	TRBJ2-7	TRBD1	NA	CASSLLTGGDEQYF	TGTGCCAGCAGCCTATTGACAGGGGGGGACGAGCAGTACTTC
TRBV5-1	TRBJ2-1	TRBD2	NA	CASSWGTSASYNEQFF	TGCGCCAGCAGCTGGGGGACTAGCGCGTCCTACAATGAGCAGTTCTTC
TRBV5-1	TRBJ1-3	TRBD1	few	CASSPGTEGNTIYF	TGCGCCAGCAGCCCCGGGACAGAAGGAAACACCATATATTTT
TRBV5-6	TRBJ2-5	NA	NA	CASSLLVPETQYF	TGTGCCAGCAGCTTACTAGTCCCAGAGACCCAGTACTTC
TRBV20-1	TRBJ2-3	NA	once	CSARTGASSTDTQYF	TGCAGTGCTAGGACGGGTGCCTCTAGCACAGATACGCAGTATTTT
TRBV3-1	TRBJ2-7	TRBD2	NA	CASSWAREVSYEQYF	TGTGCCAGCAGCTGGGCCCGGGAGGTCTCCTACGAGCAGTACTTC
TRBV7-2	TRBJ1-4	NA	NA	CASSFVLEKLFF	TGTGCCAGCAGCTTTGTTCTTGAAAAGCTGTTTTTT
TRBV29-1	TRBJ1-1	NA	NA	CSVELSRGTEAFF	TGCAGCGTTGAGTTATCTAGGGGCACTGAAGCTTTCTTT
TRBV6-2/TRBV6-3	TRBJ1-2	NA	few	CASSYSIPSRLCYTF	TGTGCCAGCAGTTACTCGATCCCGTCCAGGCTTTGCTACACCTTC
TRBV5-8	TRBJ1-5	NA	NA	CASSLHEAENQPQHF	TGTGCCAGCAGCCTGCATGAGGCGGAAAATCAGCCCCAGCATTTT
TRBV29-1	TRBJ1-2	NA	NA	CSVDSLGYGYTF	TGCAGCGTTGATTCCTTAGGGTATGGCTACACCTTC
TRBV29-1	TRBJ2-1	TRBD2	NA	CSVSLAGRPNEQFF	TGCAGCGTTTCACTAGCGGGCCGCCCCAATGAGCAGTTCTTC
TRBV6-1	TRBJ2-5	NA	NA	CASSGFTAFNQETQYF	TGTGCCAGCAGTGGCTTCACAGCTTTCAACCAAGAGACCCAGTACTTC